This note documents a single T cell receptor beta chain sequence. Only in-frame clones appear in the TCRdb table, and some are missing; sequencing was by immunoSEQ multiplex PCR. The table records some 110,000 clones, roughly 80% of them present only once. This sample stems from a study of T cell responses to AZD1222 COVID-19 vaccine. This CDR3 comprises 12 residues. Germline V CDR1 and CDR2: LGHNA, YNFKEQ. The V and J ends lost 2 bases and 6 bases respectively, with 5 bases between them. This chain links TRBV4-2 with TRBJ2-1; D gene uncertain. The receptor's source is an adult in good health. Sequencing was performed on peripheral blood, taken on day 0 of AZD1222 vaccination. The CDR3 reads CASSQNINEQFF. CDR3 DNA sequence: TGTGCCAGCAGCCAAAATATCAATGAGCAGTTCTTC.